Following are 29 T cell receptor beta chains from one sample sequenced in a study of shared clonotypes between healthy human individuals. Sequencing used immunoSEQ multiplex PCR; TCRdb keeps in-frame clones, though not all of them. The sample yields 2,500,000 or so clones, roughly 93% seen once. The specimen sequenced was naive CD4+ T cells from PBMCs. Subset defined: CD45RA+ positively selected. The source is a young man in good health. Some clones in this sample may be carry-over from other donors' samples.

V is TRBV6-1 and J is TRBJ2-7; D not certain. The CDR3 contains 14 residues. The germline CDR1 and CDR2 sequences are MNHNS and SASEGT. Trimming pared 1 base from V and 2 bases from J, leaving 9 bases between. DNA for the CDR3: TGTGCCAGCAGTGAAGAGTGGAACACCTACGAGCAGTACTTC. Protein product: CASSEEWNTYEQYF.

CDR3 region: CSVEDPAGPSYGYTF. CDR3 DNA sequence: TGCAGCGTTGAAGATCCGGCCGGACCATCCTATGGCTACACCTTC. V gene TRBV29-1 combines with J gene TRBJ1-2; D not certain. Germline lookup yields CDR1 SQVTM and CDR2 ANQGSEA. The CDR3 covers 15 residues. The V gene lost 0 bases and the J gene lost 4 bases, with 15 bases spanning the gap.

This clone was detected once. The chain has TRBV7-9 and TRBJ2-3, with a weak D call TRBD2 (6 bases). Deletions cut 1 base from V and 8 bases from J, with 19 bases between. The germline V gene encodes CDR1 SEHNR and CDR2 FQNEAQ (reference sequence). The CDR3 length is 16 residues. The CDR3 reads CASSLEAAGTAGTQYF. The CDR3 DNA sequence: TGTGCCAGCAGCTTAGAAGCAGCGGGCACTGCGGGTACGCAGTATTTT.

V usage is TRBV30 and J usage is TRBJ2-1; no reliable D call. V was clipped by 1 base and J by 0 bases, with 10 bases between them. In germline, CDR1 is GTSNPN, CDR2 SVGIG (reference sequence). The CDR3 is 15 amino acids. The CDR3 loop is CAWSEAGSSYNEQFF. CDR3 sequence (DNA): TGTGCCTGGAGTGAAGCTGGAAGCTCCTACAATGAGCAGTTCTTC.

V and J are TRBV5-1 and TRBJ2-3; D is uncertain. Trimming took off 4 bases at V and 3 bases at J, with 12 bases between the two ends. This CDR3 comprises 14 residues. Germline V gene lookup returns CDR1 SGHRS and CDR2 YFSETQ. CDR3 sequence (DNA): TGCGCCAGCAGCAACCAGGTTTCGACAGATACGCAGTATTTT. This codes for CASSNQVSTDTQYF.

The chain uses TRBV30 and TRBJ2-1, with TRBD2 matching 11 bases. In germline, CDR1 is GTSNPN, CDR2 SVGIG (reference sequence). This CDR3 region has 16 residues. With V trimmed by 4 bases and J by 7 bases, 12 bases remained unmatched. The chain's CDR3 is CAWTRAASGRWNEQFF. The DNA of the CDR3 is TGTGCCTGGACACGGGCGGCTAGCGGGAGGTGGAATGAGCAGTTCTTC.

The chain carries TRBV27 and TRBJ2-7; TRBD2 agrees at 8 bases. The CDR3 length is 14 residues. Per the germline V gene, CDR1 is MNHEY and CDR2 is SMNVEV (reference sequence). V shed 5 bases and J 7 bases; nucleotides not matched to a gene: 10. The CDR3 here is CASSLSGSALEQYF. Written as DNA, the CDR3 is TGTGCCAGCAGTCTGAGCGGGAGTGCGCTTGAGCAGTACTTC.

The rearrangement joins TRBV28 to TRBJ1-3; TRBD1 aligns across 7 bases. V shed 5 bases, J shed 2 bases, and the junction held 12 bases outside the gene matches. Germline values: CDR1 MDHEN, CDR2 SYDVKM. The CDR3 extends over 17 amino acids. The CDR3 spells CASSARGGRATGNTIYF. The CDR3 DNA reads as TGTGCCAGCAGTGCCCGAGGGGGCAGGGCCACTGGAAACACCATATATTTT.

V and J are TRBV30 and TRBJ1-2; D possibly corresponds to TRBD1 (6 bases). Trimming removed 7 bases at V and 4 bases at J, with 16 bases between. Germline CDR1 reads GTSNPN; CDR2 reads SVGIG (reference sequence). The CDR3 has 13 residues. The CDR3 sequence is CAYKVGQSYGYTF. DNA of the CDR3: TGTGCCTATAAGGTAGGACAGAGCTATGGCTACACCTTC.

With respect to this clone: Other DNA variants within this sample encode the same CDR3. V gene TRBV7-2 combines with J gene TRBJ2-1; tentative D call: TRBD2 (6 bases). The germline CDR1 and CDR2 sequences are SGHTA and FQGNSA. This CDR3 is 14 amino acids long. Trimming removed 0 bases from V and 10 bases from J, with 13 bases in between. CDR3 residues: CASSLAGGGNEQFF. CDR3 nucleotide sequence: TGTGCCAGCAGCTTAGCGGGAGGAGGCAACGAGCAGTTCTTC. The variable domain in full, with the rest retrieved from reference TRBV7-2 and TRBJ2-1, is GAGVSQSPSNKVTEKGKDVELRCDPISGHTALYWYRQSLGQGLEFLIYFQGNSAPDKSGLPSDRFSAERTGGSVSTLTIQRTQQEDSAVYLCASSLAGGGNEQFFGPGTRLTVL.

Comment on this clone: The identical CDR3 is also encoded by other nucleotide sequences in the sample. The V call is TRBV5-6, the J call TRBJ2-1; D unclear. This CDR3 is built from 16 residues. The germline V gene has CDR1 SGHDT and CDR2 YYEEEE. Trimming stripped 0 bases from V and 0 bases from J, with 10 bases between. The CDR3: CASSLGPLSSYNEQFF. In DNA, the CDR3 is TGTGCCAGCAGCTTGGGACCGCTGAGCTCCTACAATGAGCAGTTCTTC.

The gene calls are TRBV15 and TRBJ2-6; 9 nucleotides agree with TRBD1. Germline lookup yields CDR1 LNHNV and CDR2 YYDKDF (reference sequence). After removal of 9 bases from V and 0 bases from J, the junction contained 9 bases not matched to a gene. There are 17 residues in the CDR3. The CDR3, as DNA: TGTGCCACTCGACCGGGACAGGGAAGCTCTGGGGCCAACGTCCTGACTTTC. Its translation: CATRPGQGSSGANVLTF.

The V gene is TRBV6-1, the J gene TRBJ2-5; D remains unclear. The CDR3 length is 13 residues. Between the trimmed V and J ends, which lost 8 bases and 4 bases, there was a span of 14 bases. CDR1 MNHNS and CDR2 SASEGT come from the germline V gene. CDR3 coding DNA: TGTGCCAGCGTTCGGCAGGTCGGAGAGACCCAGTACTTC. Its translation is CASVRQVGETQYF.

The V call is TRBV4-1, the J call TRBJ2-1; TRBD1 is a possible D gene (6 bases). The germline V and J ends were trimmed by 1 base and 0 bases, with 16 bases remaining between them. From germline, CDR1 is MGHRA and CDR2 YSYEKL. The CDR3 is made up of 18 amino acids. In nucleotides, the CDR3 is TGCGCCAGCAGCCAAGTAGGGGGAGCCCTGAGCTCCTACAATGAGCAGTTCTTC. Amino acids: CASSQVGGALSSYNEQFF.

This chain connects TRBV5-1 to TRBJ1-2, with D possibly matching TRBD1 (6 bases). Germline V gene sequence: CDR1 SGHRS, CDR2 YFSETQ. The CDR3 has 14 residues. Trimming stripped 4 bases from V and 0 bases from J, with 10 bases between. CDR3 loop: CASSPDSPNYGYTF. CDR3 coding DNA: TGCGCCAGCAGCCCGGACAGCCCTAACTATGGCTACACCTTC.

V and J are TRBV27 and TRBJ2-7; D possibly corresponds to TRBD1 (6 bases). CDR3 length equals 17 residues. V lost 3 bases, J lost 11 bases, and 29 bases lay in between. In germline, CDR1 is MNHEY, CDR2 SMNVEV (reference sequence). CDR3 protein: CASSLFPRGTRRWVEYF. As DNA, the CDR3 is TGTGCCAGCAGTTTGTTCCCGAGGGGGACACGACGTTGGGTGGAGTACTTC.

Regarding this clone: The same CDR3 arises from other DNA sequences in this sample as well. The chain couples TRBV6-1 to TRBJ2-7, with D tentatively TRBD1 (5 bases). Germline V lookup: CDR1 MNHNS, CDR2 SASEGT. The CDR3 has 12 amino acids. The chain's CDR3 is CASGRSSYEQYF. CDR3 nucleotide sequence: TGTGCATCAGGGCGGAGCTCCTACGAGCAGTACTTC.

The genes are TRBV7-8 and TRBJ2-3; no clear D gene. Trimming took off 0 bases at V and 0 bases at J, with 13 bases between the two ends. There are 17 residues in the CDR3. The germline V gene encodes CDR1 SGHVS and CDR2 FQNEAQ. The CDR3 loop reads CASSLALFPGSTDTQYF. The CDR3, as DNA: TGTGCCAGCAGCTTAGCTCTCTTCCCCGGGAGCACAGATACGCAGTATTTT.

A remark on this clone: This CDR3 is also generated by other DNA sequences in the sample. As DNA, the CDR3 is TGTGCCAGCAGCGTACTAGCGGGAGGCGGTGAGCAGTTCTTC. As protein: CASSVLAGGGEQFF. The chain couples TRBV9 to TRBJ2-1, with TRBD2 matching over 11 bases. The ends lost 1 base at V and 9 bases at J; junction bases unmatched: 3. The CDR3 totals 14 residues. The germline CDR1 and CDR2 sequences are SGDLS and YYNGEE.

V and J are TRBV28 and TRBJ2-2; perhaps TRBD1 as D (5 bases). The CDR3 covers 15 residues. V was pared by 8 bases and J by 1 base, with 14 bases between. The germline CDR1 and CDR2 sequences are MDHEN and SYDVKM. CDR3 loop: CASHQWGLNTGELFF. CDR3 DNA: TGTGCCAGCCATCAGTGGGGCTTGAACACCGGGGAGCTGTTTTTT.

The chain employs TRBV5-1 and TRBJ2-7; D might be TRBD2 (5 bases). This CDR3 has 14 residues. Trimming left V 0 bases short and J 5 bases short, with 12 bases between. The germline V gene has CDR1 SGHRS and CDR2 YFSETQ. CDR3: CASSLADMEDEQYF. The CDR3, as DNA: TGCGCCAGCAGCTTGGCCGACATGGAGGACGAGCAGTACTTC.

The chain joins TRBV7-3 to TRBJ2-3; no clear D. Trimming cost V 0 bases and J 2 bases, with 12 bases left between them. The CDR3 runs 16 residues. Germline V gene data show CDR1 as SGHTA and CDR2 as FQGTGA. CDR3 sequence: CASSLTEYKVTDTQYF. The CDR3 nucleotides are TGTGCCAGCAGCTTAACGGAGTACAAGGTCACAGATACGCAGTATTTT.

V is TRBV7-2 and J is TRBJ2-2; TRBD2 matches at 9 bases. Germline CDR1 and CDR2: SGHTA and FQGNSA. There are 16 residues in the CDR3. The J segment lost 4 bases and the V segment lost 11 bases, leaving 14 bases of the junction unmatched. The CDR3 region is CARWAREGRGTGELFF. CDR3 nucleotides: TGTGCCCGCTGGGCGCGGGAGGGCCGTGGCACCGGGGAGCTGTTTTTT. The full variable domain, completed using reference TRBV7-2 and TRBJ2-2, is GAGVSQSPSNKVTEKGKDVELRCDPISGHTALYWYRQSLGQGLEFLIYFQGNSAPDKSGLPSDRFSAERTGGSVSTLTIQRTQQEDSAVYLCARWAREGRGTGELFFGEGSRLTVL.

The chain recombines TRBV6-1 with TRBJ1-4, with no clear D. This CDR3 region has 15 residues. Between the trimmed V and J ends, which lost 3 bases and 0 bases, there was a span of 8 bases. Germline V gives CDR1 MNHNS, CDR2 SASEGT. CDR3 in DNA: TGTGCCAGCAGTGATAAGGGTACAACTAATGAAAAACTGTTTTTT. Its protein is CASSDKGTTNEKLFF.

The chain recombines TRBV5-8 with TRBJ1-1, with 9 bases that match TRBD1. There are 16 residues in the CDR3. The V and J ends lost 6 bases and 4 bases, in that order; junction bases with no gene match: 13. Per germline, CDR1 SGHTS and CDR2 YDEGEE. CDR3 sequence reads: CASTRPGTGIGTEAFF. CDR3 bases: TGTGCCAGCACCAGACCCGGGACAGGGATCGGCACTGAAGCTTTCTTT. Filled out from reference TRBV5-8 and TRBJ1-1, the complete variable domain reads EAGVTQSPTHLIKTRGQQATLRCSPISGHTSVYWYQQALGLGLQFLLWYDEGEERNRGNFPPRFSGRQFPNYSSELNVNALELEDSALYLCASTRPGTGIGTEAFFGQGTRLTVV.

This clone was found once. V and J are TRBV7-2 and TRBJ1-1; D uncertain. V shed 1 base and J shed 1 base, with 10 bases lying between them. The CDR3 is made up of 15 amino acids. Per germline, CDR1 SGHTA and CDR2 FQGNSA. As DNA, the CDR3 is TGTGCCAGCAGCTTAGAGTGGGGTAGGAACACTGAAGCTTTCTTT. This gives the protein CASSLEWGRNTEAFF.

The chain joins TRBV10-3 to TRBJ2-3; D call uncertain. The germline V gene encodes CDR1 ENHRY and CDR2 SYGVKD. With 10 bases removed from V and 2 bases from J, the gap between germline ends came to 13 bases. This CDR3 contains 13 residues. As DNA, the CDR3 is TGTGCCACGCTAGGGAAGACCACAGATACGCAGTATTTT. The encoded protein is CATLGKTTDTQYF.

The J gene is TRBJ2-7, the V gene TRBV28, with a tentative D call TRBD2 (5 bases). Germline-derived CDR1 and CDR2 are MDHEN and SYDVKM. The CDR3 has 11 amino acids. Trimming took 8 bases from V and 6 from J, leaving 11 bases between them. CDR3 nucleotides: TGTGCCAGCTGTTCGAGGGTCGAGCAGTACTTC. Encoded protein: CASCSRVEQYF.

The V gene is TRBV5-4, the J gene TRBJ2-5; 10 bases line up with TRBD2. J was trimmed by 3 bases and V by 0 bases; bases with no gene match: 5. Germline loops: CDR1 SGHNT, CDR2 YYREEE (reference sequence). The CDR3 length is 16 residues. CDR3 DNA: TGTGCCAGCAGCTTGGTTTCAGCGGGAGGGAAAGAGACCCAGTACTTC. Translating it yields CASSLVSAGGKETQYF. The full variable domain, its missing parts supplied by reference TRBV5-4 and TRBJ2-5, is ETGVTQSPTHLIKTRGQQVTLRCSSQSGHNTVSWYQQALGQGPQFIFQYYREEENGRGNFPPRFSGLQFPNYSSELNVNALELDDSALYLCASSLVSAGGKETQYFGPGTRLLVL.